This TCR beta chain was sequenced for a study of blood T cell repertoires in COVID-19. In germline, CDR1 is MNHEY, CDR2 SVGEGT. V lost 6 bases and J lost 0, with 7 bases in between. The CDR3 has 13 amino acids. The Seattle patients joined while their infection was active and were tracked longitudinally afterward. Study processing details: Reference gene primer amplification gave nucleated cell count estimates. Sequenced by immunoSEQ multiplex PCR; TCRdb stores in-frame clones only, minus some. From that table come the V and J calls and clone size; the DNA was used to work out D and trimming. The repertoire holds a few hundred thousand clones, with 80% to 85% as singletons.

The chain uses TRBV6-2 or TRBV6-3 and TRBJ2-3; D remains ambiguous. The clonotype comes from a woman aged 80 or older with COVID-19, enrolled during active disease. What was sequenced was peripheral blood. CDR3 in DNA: TGTGCCAGCAGCGAGTATAGCACAGATACGCAGTATTTT. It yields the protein CASSEYSTDTQYF.